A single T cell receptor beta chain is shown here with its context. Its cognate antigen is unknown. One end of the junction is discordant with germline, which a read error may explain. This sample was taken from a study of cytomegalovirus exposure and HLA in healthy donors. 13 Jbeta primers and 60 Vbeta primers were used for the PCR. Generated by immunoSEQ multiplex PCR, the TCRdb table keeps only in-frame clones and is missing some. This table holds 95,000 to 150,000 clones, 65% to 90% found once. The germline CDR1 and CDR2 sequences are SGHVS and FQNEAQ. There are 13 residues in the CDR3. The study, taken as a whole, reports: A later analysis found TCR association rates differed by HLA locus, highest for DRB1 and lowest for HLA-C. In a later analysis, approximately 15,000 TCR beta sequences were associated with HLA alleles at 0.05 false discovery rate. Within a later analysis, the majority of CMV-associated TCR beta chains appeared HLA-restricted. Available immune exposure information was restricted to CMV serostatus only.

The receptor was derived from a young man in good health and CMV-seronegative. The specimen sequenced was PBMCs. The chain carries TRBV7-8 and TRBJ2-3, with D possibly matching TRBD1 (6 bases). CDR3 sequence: CASSLGRTGCQYF. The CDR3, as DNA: TGTGCCAGCAGTTTAGGTCGCACAGGGTGTCAGTATTTT.